These 28 T cell receptor beta chains share one sample of origin, sequenced in a study of blood T cell repertoires in COVID-19 (TCRdb year 2020). The method behind the library was the immunoSEQ multiplex PCR assay. Here the immuneACCESS table is served through TCRdb, limited to in-frame sequences with V and J called. Missing clones are a known gap in these copies; in checked studies unresolved V genes cover under half, and the rest lacks a known reason. Within this sample are almost 250,000 clones, with around nine tenths of them counted one time only. The ten biggest clones cover about 1.5% of the sample. The sequencing input was PBMCs or T cells enriched from blood (not recorded which). All receptors come from a woman aged 45-65 years who had recovered from COVID-19.

The table lists this clone with a few counts. The chain is built from TRBV11-3 and TRBJ2-1; 11 nucleotides align to TRBD2. V shed 3 bases, J shed 9 bases, and the junction held 13 bases outside the gene matches. The CDR3 is made up of 17 amino acids. Germline CDR1 reads SGHNT; CDR2 reads YENEEA. Here the CDR3 DNA reads TGTGCCAGCAGCTTGGACACTAGCGGGAGAGACGTCGGTGAGCAGTTCTTC. It codes for CASSLDTSGRDVGEQFF.

The V gene is TRBV5-6, the J gene TRBJ2-7, with 7 nucleotides matching TRBD2. Trimming took 4 bases from V and 0 from J; bases not matched to a gene: 4. This CDR3 region has 14 residues. The V gene's germline CDR1 is SGHDT and CDR2 YYEEEE. CDR3 sequence (DNA): TGTGCCAGCAGCCCCGGGACTACCTCCTACGAGCAGTACTTC. It codes for CASSPGTTSYEQYF.

The chain carries TRBV2 and TRBJ2-7, with 8 bases matching TRBD2. The CDR3 contains 15 residues. Germline V gene data show CDR1 as SNHLY and CDR2 as FYNNEI. Unmatched junction bases numbered 9, after V lost 3 bases and J lost 5 bases. DNA of the CDR3: TGTGCCAGCAGTGATCGGCCGGGAGGGCAACACGAGCAGTACTTC. Protein: CASSDRPGGQHEQYF. The whole variable domain, remainder taken from reference TRBV2 and TRBJ2-7, is EPEVTQTPSHQVTQMGQEVILRCVPISNHLYFYWYRQILGQKVEFLVSFYNNEISEKSEIFDDQFSVERPDGSNFTLKIRSTKLEDSAMYFCASSDRPGGQHEQYFGPGTRLTVT.

The chain recombines TRBV5-1 with TRBJ1-2; TRBD1 might be the D (5 bases). The CDR3 length is 14 residues. Germline V gene lookup returns CDR1 SGHRS and CDR2 YFSETQ. V lost 4 bases and J lost 3, with 13 bases in between. CDR3 DNA sequence: TGCGCCAGCAGCCTAGGGGATTTGGACTATGGCTACACCTTC. Translated, it gives CASSLGDLDYGYTF.

The chain links TRBV5-4 to TRBJ1-1, with a tentative D call TRBD1 (6 bases). V was shortened by 0 bases and J by 3 bases, with 9 bases between the two germline ends. Per germline, CDR1 SGHNT and CDR2 YYREEE (reference sequence). CDR3 length: 14 residues. The CDR3 DNA reads TGTGCCAGCAGCTTGGAGGGGGGGGACACTGAAGCTTTCTTT. It specifies CASSLEGGDTEAFF.

The rearrangement links TRBV6-6 to TRBJ1-6; TRBD1 aligns across 9 bases. After removal of 2 bases from V and 7 bases from J, the junction contained 6 bases not matched to a gene. CDR1 and CDR2 (germline): MNHNY, SVGAGI (reference sequence). The CDR3 totals 16 residues. CDR3 region: CASSYRTGGKNSPLHF. The CDR3 coding sequence is TGTGCCAGCAGTTACCGAACAGGGGGCAAGAATTCACCCCTCCACTTT.

The chain links TRBV5-1 to TRBJ2-6; 7 bases match TRBD1. The CDR3 contains 13 residues. V was pared by 4 bases and J by 8 bases, with 3 bases of the junction left unmatched. Germline loops: CDR1 SGHRS, CDR2 YFSETQ. The CDR3 DNA sequence: TGCGCCAGCAGCCTGACAGGGACCAACGTCCTGACTTTC. This gives the protein CASSLTGTNVLTF.

This chain connects TRBV27 to TRBJ1-6; D gene ambiguous. V shed 2 bases and J shed 0 bases, with 14 bases lying between them. Germline values: CDR1 MNHEY, CDR2 SMNVEV (reference sequence). The CDR3 sequence is 18 residues long. The CDR3 loop reads CASSLHPLKSSYNSPLHF. CDR3 coding DNA: TGTGCCAGCAGTTTACACCCCCTCAAGAGCTCCTATAATTCACCCCTCCACTTT.

The sample holds one count of this clone. The CDR3 protein is CASSMTRTNEQFF. The CDR3 DNA sequence: TGTGCCAGCAGTATGACTAGGACCAATGAGCAGTTCTTC. The gene calls are TRBV2 and TRBJ2-1, with a tentative D call TRBD2 (6 bases). CDR1 is SNHLY and CDR2 is FYNNEI in the germline V gene. Trimming removed 5 bases from V and 6 bases from J, with 11 bases in between. This CDR3 spans 13 amino acids.

This chain links TRBV28 with TRBJ2-4; maybe TRBD2 (5 bases). The V end lost 4 bases, the J end lost 3 bases, and 16 bases lay between the germline ends. Germline CDR1 and CDR2: MDHEN and SYDVKM. The CDR3 has 16 residues. The CDR3 is CASSSYGGEGKNIQYF. CDR3 DNA: TGTGCCAGCAGTTCATATGGCGGAGAGGGCAAAAACATTCAGTACTTC.

The genes are TRBV6-5 and TRBJ2-7; 7 nucleotides line up with TRBD1. J was trimmed by 6 bases and V by 5 bases; bases with no gene match: 10. The CDR3 is 14 residues long. Per the germline V gene, CDR1 is MNHEY and CDR2 is SVGAGI. DNA for the CDR3: TGTGCCAGCAGTATCAGGGACAGAGATTTCGAGCAGTACTTC. Its translation: CASSIRDRDFEQYF.

This chain joins TRBV7-2 and TRBJ2-3; D call uncertain. Trimming took 1 base from V and 2 from J, leaving 7 bases between them. This CDR3 spans 14 amino acids. Germline CDR1 is SGHTA and CDR2 is FQGNSA. The CDR3 nucleotides are TGTGCCAGCAGCTTAGTTAGCTACACAGATACGCAGTATTTT. Its translation: CASSLVSYTDTQYF.

This clone was counted once. V and J are TRBV4-2 and TRBJ1-3; D is undetermined. From germline, CDR1 is LGHNA and CDR2 YNFKEQ. The CDR3 runs 16 residues. V was shortened by 1 base and J by 0 bases, with 10 bases between the two germline ends. CDR3: CASSQGVSLSGNTIYF. DNA of the CDR3: TGTGCCAGCAGCCAAGGCGTGTCGCTCTCTGGAAACACCATATATTTT.

The count of this clone is one. The V call is TRBV7-9, the J call TRBJ1-4; tentative D call: TRBD1 (6 bases). The V gene lost 5 bases and the J gene lost 8 bases, with 15 bases spanning the gap. Germline V gene lookup returns CDR1 SEHNR and CDR2 FQNEAQ (reference sequence). CDR3 size: 14 residues. The CDR3 DNA follows: TGTGCCAGCAGCCACCCCGGACAGAAAGAAAAACTGTTTTTT. This encodes CASSHPGQKEKLFF.

The V gene is TRBV16, the J gene TRBJ2-7; tentatively, D is TRBD1 (5 bases). This CDR3 is built from 13 residues. CDR1 is KGHSY, CDR2 FQNENV, per germline. Trimming stripped 3 bases from V and 4 bases from J, with 10 bases between. The CDR3 region is CASSQKGIYEQYF. The CDR3, as DNA: TGTGCCAGCAGCCAGAAGGGGATTTACGAGCAGTACTTC.

The V and J genes are TRBV28 and TRBJ2-5; TRBD2 agrees at 8 bases. The CDR3 is 13 residues long. V was clipped by 7 bases and J by 5 bases; unmatched bases: 6. Germline V lookup: CDR1 MDHEN, CDR2 SYDVKM. CDR3 region: CASMYSGKETQYF. The CDR3 coding sequence is TGTGCCAGCATGTATAGCGGGAAGGAGACCCAGTACTTC. Full variable domain (missing parts from reference TRBV28 and TRBJ2-5): DVKVTQSSRYLVKRTGEKVFLECVQDMDHENMFWYRQDPGLGLRLIYFSYDVKMKEKGDIPEGYSVSREKKERFSLILESASTNQTSMYLCASMYSGKETQYFGPGTRLLVL.

The chain is built from TRBV7-9 and TRBJ2-7, with TRBD1 matching over 10 bases. The CDR3 is made up of 17 amino acids. Germline V gives CDR1 SEHNR, CDR2 FQNEAQ (reference sequence). V trimming: 5 bases; J trimming: 5 bases; junction bases outside the gene matches: 15. CDR3 loop: CASSPPRGGQGFHEQYF. CDR3 bases: TGTGCCAGCAGCCCACCCCGGGGGGGACAGGGGTTCCACGAGCAGTACTTC.

The J gene is TRBJ1-5, the V gene TRBV14; TRBD1 matches at 7 bases. V shed 1 base and J 1 base; nucleotides not matched to a gene: 4. CDR1 is SGHDN and CDR2 is FVKESK in the germline V gene. The CDR3 is 16 residues long. The CDR3 reads CASSQAPDRSNQPQHF. CDR3 nucleotide sequence: TGTGCCAGCAGCCAAGCCCCGGACAGGAGCAATCAGCCCCAGCATTTT.

This rearrangement joins TRBV27 to TRBJ2-7; 15 bases are a match to TRBD2. V lost 5 bases and J lost 6; bases outside the gene matches: 8. Looked up from germline, CDR1 is MNHEY and CDR2 is SMNVEV (reference sequence). The CDR3 sequence is 16 residues long. The CDR3 sequence is CASSPMGLAGGIEQYF. For the CDR3, the DNA is TGTGCCAGCAGTCCTATGGGACTAGCGGGAGGTATCGAGCAGTACTTC.

This clone appeared a few times. The CDR3 sequence: CASSPGGPNTGELFF. The DNA of the CDR3 is TGTGCCAGCAGCCCCGGGGGACCGAACACCGGGGAGCTGTTTTTT. This chain links TRBV4-2 with TRBJ2-2, with a possible D match to TRBD2 (6 bases). Germline CDR1 LGHNA, CDR2 YNFKEQ. V lost 4 bases and J lost 0, with 9 bases in between. The CDR3 is made up of 15 amino acids.

The V call is TRBV7-9, the J call TRBJ1-1, with D tentatively TRBD1 (6 bases). V lost 1 base to trimming and J lost 0 bases, with 9 bases between them. The germline V gene encodes CDR1 SEHNR and CDR2 FQNEAQ (reference sequence). CDR3 size: 15 residues. The CDR3 DNA sequence: TGTGCCAGCAGCTTAGACCAGGGGATGAACACTGAAGCTTTCTTT. It specifies CASSLDQGMNTEAFF.

The rearrangement uses TRBV28 and TRBJ2-1; perhaps TRBD2 as D (5 bases). Germline lookup yields CDR1 MDHEN and CDR2 SYDVKM. Trimming cost V 5 bases and J 6 bases, with 11 bases left between them. CDR3 length: 13 residues. The CDR3 sequence: CASSQRTLNEQFF. The CDR3 DNA sequence: TGTGCCAGCAGTCAGCGGACGCTCAATGAGCAGTTCTTC.

This clone has only a few counts. This chain uses TRBV7-9 with TRBJ2-2, with D unresolved. Germline V lookup: CDR1 SEHNR, CDR2 FQNEAQ (reference sequence). V shed 3 bases and J shed 1 base, with 6 bases lying between them. CDR3 length: 14 residues. CDR3 in amino acids: CASSFSWNTGELFF. CDR3 bases: TGTGCCAGCAGCTTTTCGTGGAACACCGGGGAGCTGTTTTTT.

This clone was detected only once. In DNA, the CDR3 is TGTGCCAGCAGCAAAGGATTCAGCGGGACGTATGAGCAGTTCTTC. This encodes CASSKGFSGTYEQFF. This chain uses TRBV11-2 with TRBJ2-1, with 7 bases lining up with TRBD2. Germline assignment: CDR1 SGHAT and CDR2 FQNNGV. This CDR3 has 15 amino acids. With V trimmed by 5 bases and J by 8 bases, 12 bases remained unmatched.

The chain carries TRBV28 and TRBJ1-2; no clear D gene. CDR3 size: 16 residues. The germline CDR1 and CDR2 sequences are MDHEN and SYDVKM. V was clipped by 4 bases and J by 2 bases, with 17 bases between them. The DNA for the CDR3 is TGTGCCAGCAGTTCCGAGGGTAGAGAATCAAACTATGGCTACACCTTC. Protein product: CASSSEGRESNYGYTF.

This clone was recorded once. CDR3 amino acids: CASNPSRTEAFF. The CDR3 DNA sequence: TGTGCCAGCAACCCCTCGAGGACTGAAGCTTTCTTT. The rearrangement joins TRBV12-3 or TRBV12-4 to TRBJ1-1; D is uncertain. Trimming took off 7 bases at V and 5 bases at J, with 11 bases between the two ends. The CDR3 loop spans 12 amino acids.

The V call is TRBV7-8, the J call TRBJ1-1; D gene unclear. This CDR3 has 14 amino acids. V lost 0 bases and J 1 base, leaving 6 bases between the germline ends. Germline CDR1 reads SGHVS; CDR2 reads FQNEAQ. The CDR3 protein is CASSLAFRNTEAFF. Here the CDR3 DNA reads TGTGCCAGCAGCTTAGCTTTTAGGAACACTGAAGCTTTCTTT.

The rearrangement uses TRBV9 and TRBJ2-7; 9 nucleotides align to TRBD2. V dropped 4 bases and J dropped 3; count of bases not matched to a gene: 5. There are 14 residues in the CDR3. Germline V gene sequence: CDR1 SGDLS, CDR2 YYNGEE. CDR3 sequence reads: CASSLNSGSYEQYF. The CDR3 nucleotides are TGTGCCAGCAGCCTTAATAGCGGGAGCTACGAGCAGTACTTC.